Below are 25 T cell receptor beta chains sequenced from a single sample in a study of T-cell reconstitution after alpha-beta-depleted transplantation in children. Construction of the TCRbeta library involved unique molecular identifiers. TCRdb fed the PCR reads into MiXCR, producing one record per CDR3 protein. This table has about 420,000 distinct CDR3 sequences, 15% to 20% appearing once. Source: PBMCs, mostly from graft donor cells, taken 360 days after TCRalphabeta/CD19-depleted stem cell transplant. The receptors originated from a boy less than two years old who had a stem cell transplant for Wiskott-Aldrich syndrome, so the T cells may come from the graft donor.

The rearrangement uses TRBV12-3 or TRBV12-4 and TRBJ2-2; D might be TRBD1 or TRBD2, each matching 5 bases. This CDR3 contains 16 residues. V was pared by 3 bases and J by 2 bases, with 13 bases between. The CDR3 DNA reads TGTGCCAGCAGTTTCGGTGGGGGTGGAAACACCGGGGAGCTGTTTTTT. The encoded protein is CASSFGGGGNTGELFF.

V is TRBV3-1 and J is TRBJ2-7, with unresolved D. Trimming stripped 5 bases from V and 4 bases from J, with 21 bases between. The CDR3 is made up of 16 amino acids. Germline CDR1 and CDR2: LGHDT and YNNKEL (reference sequence). In nucleotides, the CDR3 is TGTGCCAGCAGCTCCATCTTATGGGGTGGATCATACGAGCAGTACTTC. Translating it yields CASSSILWGGSYEQYF.

The sample holds a few counts of this clonotype. Its ends do not fully match the called genes, so a read error is possible. This chain joins TRBV7-2 and TRBJ2-4; 9 bases fit TRBD1. Per the germline V gene, CDR1 is SGHTA and CDR2 is FQGNSA. The CDR3 loop spans 14 amino acids. As DNA, the CDR3 is TGTGCCAGCAGCCCCACAGGGGGCCGGGATACCGGGAACTTC. Translated, it gives CASSPTGGRDTGNF.

This clonotype was seen more than once but under ten times. The chain recombines TRBV5-1 with TRBJ2-7, with TRBD2 matching over 7 bases. In germline, CDR1 is SGHRS, CDR2 YFSETQ. The V segment lost 4 bases and the J segment 2 bases; nucleotides outside the gene matches: 6. The CDR3 is 14 residues long. The CDR3 DNA follows: TGCGCCAGCAGCCCGCTAGCGGTTACCTACGAGCAGTACTTC. It translates to CASSPLAVTYEQYF.

The V gene is TRBV24-1, the J gene TRBJ2-3; 11 bases line up with TRBD1. The V gene end was trimmed by 3 bases and the J gene end by 4 bases; junction bases not matched to a gene: 8. Germline V lookup: CDR1 KGHDR, CDR2 SFDVKD. The CDR3 totals 17 residues. The CDR3 here is CATSDPGGTGGADTQYF. The CDR3 DNA reads TGTGCCACCAGTGATCCAGGGGGGACAGGGGGGGCAGATACGCAGTATTTT.

The CDR3 spells CASSLEVIQGGKLFF. The CDR3 DNA sequence: TGCGCCAGCAGCTTGGAGGTCATCCAGGGCGGAAAACTGTTTTTT. V and J are TRBV5-1 and TRBJ1-4; D is possibly TRBD1 (5 bases). Germline lookup yields CDR1 SGHRS and CDR2 YFSETQ. V gave up 0 bases and J gave up 10 bases, with 16 bases separating them. This CDR3 region has 15 residues.

The rearrangement joins TRBV7-9 to TRBJ2-1, with 9 bases fitting TRBD1. Germline V gene sequence: CDR1 SEHNR, CDR2 FQNEAQ (reference sequence). V was pared by 5 bases and J by 5 bases, with 4 bases of the junction left unmatched. The CDR3 is 14 residues long. CDR3 loop: CASSLWDRDNEQFF. The CDR3 nucleotides read TGTGCCAGCAGCCTTTGGGACAGGGACAATGAGCAGTTCTTC.

There are a few counts of this clonotype. This chain links TRBV5-1 with TRBJ2-1; D is possibly TRBD2 (6 bases). Germline V gene data show CDR1 as SGHRS and CDR2 as YFSETQ. The V and J ends lost 4 bases and 2 bases respectively, with 13 bases between them. The CDR3 covers 15 residues. In nucleotides, the CDR3 is TGCGCCAGCAGCCCCCTAGCGCCCCCCTACAATGAGCAGTTCTTC. It yields the protein CASSPLAPPYNEQFF.

This clonotype came up many times. V usage is TRBV15 and J usage is TRBJ1-4, with a weak D call TRBD1 (6 bases). This CDR3 spans 14 amino acids. Deletions cut 0 bases from V and 8 bases from J, with 10 bases between. The germline V gene encodes CDR1 LNHNV and CDR2 YYDKDF (reference sequence). CDR3 residues: CATSRDSGAEKLFF. In nucleotides, the CDR3 is TGTGCCACCAGCAGAGATTCGGGGGCGGAAAAACTGTTTTTT.

In its sample, this clonotype was seen a few times. Here the CDR3 reads CASSLVGTGPSYEQYF. The CDR3 bases are TGTGCCAGCAGCTTAGTAGGGACAGGGCCTTCCTACGAGCAGTACTTC. V and J are TRBV7-2 and TRBJ2-7, with 9 bases aligning to TRBD1. The germline CDR1 and CDR2 sequences are SGHTA and FQGNSA. The ends lost 1 base at V and 1 base at J; junction bases unmatched: 5. This CDR3 has 16 amino acids.

The chain joins TRBV5-1 to TRBJ2-6, with TRBD2 identical over 9 bases. The CDR3 is 17 residues long. Germline-derived CDR1 and CDR2 are SGHRS and YFSETQ. With 6 bases clipped from V and 2 bases from J, the junction kept 9 bases outside the gene matches. CDR3 DNA sequence: TGCGCCAGCACCGGGGGACTAGCCCTAGCTGGGGCCAACGTCCTGACTTTC. This codes for CASTGGLALAGANVLTF.

This clonotype was seen repeatedly, ten times or more. The gene calls are TRBV6-1 and TRBJ1-4; D unclear. V lost 6 bases and J lost 0, with 8 bases in between. This CDR3 spans 14 amino acids. CDR1 MNHNS and CDR2 SASEGT come from the germline V gene. CDR3 nucleotides: TGTGCCAGCAGGCGAACCGCAACTAATGAAAAACTGTTTTTT. This translates into CASRRTATNEKLFF.

This clonotype was counted at least ten times. V and J are TRBV20-1 and TRBJ2-5; D not certain. CDR1 and CDR2 from the germline V gene are DFQATT and SNEGSKA (reference sequence). The V end lost 3 bases, the J end lost 5 bases, and 10 bases lay between the germline ends. The CDR3 totals 12 residues. CDR3 sequence reads: CSARVGPETQYF. The CDR3 coding sequence is TGCAGTGCTAGGGTGGGCCCCGAGACCCAGTACTTC.

The genes are TRBV5-1 and TRBJ1-5, with D unresolved. Germline V gives CDR1 SGHRS, CDR2 YFSETQ. V was pared by 0 bases and J by 2 bases, with 12 bases between. The CDR3 covers 16 residues. The CDR3: CASSLGTSTGNQPQHF. The CDR3 bases are TGCGCCAGCAGCTTGGGGACTTCCACCGGCAATCAGCCCCAGCATTTT. The full variable domain, completed using reference TRBV5-1 and TRBJ1-5, is KAGVTQTPRYLIKTRGQQVTLSCSPISGHRSVSWYQQTPGQGLQFLFEYFSETQRNKGNFPGRFSGRQFSNSRSEMNVSTLELGDSALYLCASSLGTSTGNQPQHFGDGTRLSIL.

This clonotype was observed a few times. The chain is built from TRBV6-5 and TRBJ1-4; the D gene is possibly TRBD1 (5 bases). Looked up from germline, CDR1 is MNHEY and CDR2 is SVGAGI. V was clipped by 1 base and J by 3 bases, with 6 bases between them. The CDR3 spans 14 residues. The CDR3 coding sequence is TGTGCCAGCAGTTACTGGGGGTCTAATGAAAAACTGTTTTTT. Protein: CASSYWGSNEKLFF.

This chain connects TRBV15 to TRBJ2-7; 8 bases fit TRBD1. This CDR3 is built from 14 residues. V lost 3 bases to trimming and J lost 2 bases; unmatched junction nucleotides: 3. Germline CDR1 is LNHNV and CDR2 is YYDKDF (reference sequence). The CDR3 spells CATSRQGAAYEQYF. The CDR3, as DNA: TGTGCCACCAGCAGGCAGGGGGCGGCCTACGAGCAGTACTTC.

This clonotype was detected only once. V gene TRBV5-5 combines with J gene TRBJ1-5; D remains unclear. Germline CDR1 reads SGHKS; CDR2 reads YYEKEE (reference sequence). The V end was cut by 3 bases, the J end by 4 bases, with 8 bases between. The CDR3 contains 13 residues. CDR3 region: CASSSLENQPQHF. CDR3 sequence (DNA): TGTGCCAGCAGCTCACTAGAGAATCAGCCCCAGCATTTT. The entire variable domain, with the rest obtained from reference TRBV5-5 and TRBJ1-5, is as follows: DAGVTQSPTHLIKTRGQQVTLRCSPISGHKSVSWYQQVLGQGPQFIFQYYEKEERGRGNFPDRFSARQFPNYSSELNVNALLLGDSALYLCASSSLENQPQHFGDGTRLSIL.

This clonotype has more than one count but fewer than ten. The rearrangement links TRBV7-9 to TRBJ1-4, with 7 bases lining up with TRBD1. Germline CDR1 is SEHNR and CDR2 is FQNEAQ (reference sequence). The CDR3 sequence is 17 residues long. The V and J ends lost 2 bases and 0 bases, in that order; junction bases with no gene match: 6. CDR3 DNA sequence: TGTGCCAGCAGCTTATACGGGCAGGGGGCAACTAATGAAAAACTGTTTTTT. This gives the protein CASSLYGQGATNEKLFF.

The gene calls are TRBV25-1 and TRBJ1-2, with D tentatively TRBD1 (6 bases). This CDR3 contains 14 residues. Per the germline V gene, CDR1 is MGHDK and CDR2 is SYGVNS. The V end was cut by 1 base, the J end by 3 bases, with 9 bases between. CDR3 DNA sequence: TGTGCCAGCAGTGAATGGACAGCTCACTATGGCTACACCTTC. Translated: CASSEWTAHYGYTF.

The genes are TRBV18 and TRBJ2-5, with TRBD2 as a possible D gene (5 bases). Germline CDR1 is KGHSH and CDR2 is LQKENI. The V end was cut by 2 bases, the J end by 0 bases, with 13 bases between. This CDR3 is built from 16 residues. CDR3: CASSPVGDPYQETQYF. Written as DNA, the CDR3 is TGTGCCAGCTCACCAGTGGGAGATCCGTACCAAGAGACCCAGTACTTC. The whole variable domain, remainder taken from reference TRBV18 and TRBJ2-5, is NAGVMQNPRHLVRRRGQEARLRCSPMKGHSHVYWYRQLPEEGLKFMVYLQKENIIDESGMPKERFSAEFPKEGPSILRIQQVVRGDSAAYFCASSPVGDPYQETQYFGPGTRLLVL.

The chain has TRBV11-2 and TRBJ2-7, with 10 nucleotides matching TRBD2. J gave up 2 bases and V 8 bases, and 18 bases lay outside the gene matches. Germline CDR1 reads SGHAT; CDR2 reads FQNNGV. The CDR3 totals 18 residues. CDR3 sequence: CASVSDRFPGLATYEQYF. Here the CDR3 DNA reads TGTGCCAGCGTCTCCGACAGATTCCCGGGACTAGCGACCTACGAGCAGTACTTC.

The V gene is TRBV7-6, the J gene TRBJ1-2; 7 nucleotides match TRBD1. Germline CDR1 is SGHVS and CDR2 is FNYEAQ. The CDR3 sequence is 18 residues long. V shed 5 bases, J shed 7 bases, and the junction held 22 bases outside the gene matches. CDR3 in DNA: TGTGCCAGCAGCCCTAATCGACAGGGTTCTTTTTTGCTTGCTGGCTACACCTTC. Translated, it gives CASSPNRQGSFLLAGYTF.

The chain couples TRBV11-2 to TRBJ1-1; TRBD1 might be the D (6 bases). The V end lost 4 bases, the J end lost 5 bases, and 17 bases lay between the germline ends. The CDR3 runs to 15 residues. The germline V gene has CDR1 SGHAT and CDR2 FQNNGV. For the CDR3, the DNA is TGTGCCAGCAGCTCGAGGGGGTTGGGGAGGACTGAAGCTTTCTTT. This sequence encodes CASSSRGLGRTEAFF.

This clonotype appeared a few times. The chain recombines TRBV21-1 with TRBJ2-3; the table's D gene call, TRBD1, was not cross checked with the DNA. TRBV21-1 is noted as a pseudogene. This CDR3 has 13 residues. The CDR3 DNA sequence: TGTGCCAGCAGCAAAGGGGGGGCAGATACGCAGTATTTT. This gives the protein CASSKGGADTQYF.

This clonotype was seen ten or more times. The chain joins TRBV12-3 or TRBV12-4 to TRBJ2-5; 8 bases map to TRBD2. This CDR3 region has 15 residues. With 6 bases clipped from V and 1 base from J, the junction kept 7 bases outside the gene matches. CDR3 residues: CASSPLAGLQETQYF. For the CDR3, the DNA is TGTGCCAGCAGCCCTCTAGCGGGCCTCCAAGAGACCCAGTACTTC.